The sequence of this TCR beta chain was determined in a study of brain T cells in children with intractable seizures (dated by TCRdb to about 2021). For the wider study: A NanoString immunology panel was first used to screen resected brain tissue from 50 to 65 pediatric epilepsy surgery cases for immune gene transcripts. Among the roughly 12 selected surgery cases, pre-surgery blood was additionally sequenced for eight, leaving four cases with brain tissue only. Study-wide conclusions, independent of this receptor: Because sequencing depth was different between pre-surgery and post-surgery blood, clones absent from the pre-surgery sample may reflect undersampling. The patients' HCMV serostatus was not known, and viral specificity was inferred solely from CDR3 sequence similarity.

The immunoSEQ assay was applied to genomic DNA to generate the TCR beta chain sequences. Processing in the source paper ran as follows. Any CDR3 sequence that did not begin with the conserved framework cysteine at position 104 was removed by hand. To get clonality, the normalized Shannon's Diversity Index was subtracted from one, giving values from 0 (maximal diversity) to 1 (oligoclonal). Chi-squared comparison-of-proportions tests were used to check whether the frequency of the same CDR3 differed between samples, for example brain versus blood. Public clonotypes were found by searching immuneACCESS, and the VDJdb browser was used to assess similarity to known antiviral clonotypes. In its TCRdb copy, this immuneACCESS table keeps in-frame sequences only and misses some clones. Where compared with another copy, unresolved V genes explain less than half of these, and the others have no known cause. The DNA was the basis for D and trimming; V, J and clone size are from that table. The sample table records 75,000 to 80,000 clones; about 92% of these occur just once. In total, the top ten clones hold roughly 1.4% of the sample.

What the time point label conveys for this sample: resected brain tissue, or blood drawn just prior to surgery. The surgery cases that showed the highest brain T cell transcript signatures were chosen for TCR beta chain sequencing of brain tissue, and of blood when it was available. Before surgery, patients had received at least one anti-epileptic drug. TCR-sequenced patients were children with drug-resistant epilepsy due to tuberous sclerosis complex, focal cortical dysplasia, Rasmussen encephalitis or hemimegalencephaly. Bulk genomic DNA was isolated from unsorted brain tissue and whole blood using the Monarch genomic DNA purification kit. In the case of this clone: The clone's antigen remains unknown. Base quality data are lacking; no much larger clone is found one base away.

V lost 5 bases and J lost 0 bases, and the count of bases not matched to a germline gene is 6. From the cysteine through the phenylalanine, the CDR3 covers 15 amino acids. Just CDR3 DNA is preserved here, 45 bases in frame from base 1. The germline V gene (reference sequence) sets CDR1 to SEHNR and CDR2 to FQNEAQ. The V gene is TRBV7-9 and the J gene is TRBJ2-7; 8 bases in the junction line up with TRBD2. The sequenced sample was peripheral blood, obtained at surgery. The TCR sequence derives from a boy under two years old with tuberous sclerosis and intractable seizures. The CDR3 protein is CASSLLAGSSYEQYF. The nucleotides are TGTGCCAGCAGCCTTCTAGCGGGTAGCTCCTACGAGCAGTACTTC.